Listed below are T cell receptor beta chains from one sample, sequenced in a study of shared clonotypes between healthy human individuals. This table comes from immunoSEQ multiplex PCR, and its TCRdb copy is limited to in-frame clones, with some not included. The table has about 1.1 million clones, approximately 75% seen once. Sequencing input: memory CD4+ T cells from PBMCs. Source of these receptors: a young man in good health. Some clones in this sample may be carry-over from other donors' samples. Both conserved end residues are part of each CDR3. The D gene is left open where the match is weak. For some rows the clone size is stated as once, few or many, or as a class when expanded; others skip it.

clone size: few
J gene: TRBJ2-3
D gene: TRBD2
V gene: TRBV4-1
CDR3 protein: CASSHAMTSGRDTQYF
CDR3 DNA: TGCGCCAGCAGCCACGCGATGACTAGCGGGAGAGATACGCAGTATTTT

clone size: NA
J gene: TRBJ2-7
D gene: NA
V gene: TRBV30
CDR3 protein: CAWALNRVYEQYF
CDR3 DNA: TGTGCCTGGGCCTTAAACAGGGTCTACGAGCAGTACTTC

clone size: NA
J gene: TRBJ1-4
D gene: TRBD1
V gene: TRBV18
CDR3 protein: CASSPFRQGRDEKLFF
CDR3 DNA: TGTGCCAGCTCACCCTTCAGACAGGGGCGAGATGAAAAACTGTTTTTT

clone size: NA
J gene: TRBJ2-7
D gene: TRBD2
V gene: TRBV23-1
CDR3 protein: CASSQGLAGRPSYEQYF
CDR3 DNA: TGCGCCAGCAGTCAAGGGCTAGCGGGACGTCCCTCCTACGAGCAGTACTTC

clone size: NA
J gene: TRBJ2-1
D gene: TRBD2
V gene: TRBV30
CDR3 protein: CAWSQSGRTSYNEQFF
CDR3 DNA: TGTGCCTGGAGTCAAAGCGGGAGAACCTCCTACAATGAGCAGTTCTTC

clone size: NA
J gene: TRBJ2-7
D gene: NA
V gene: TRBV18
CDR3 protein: CASSPPTGYEQYF
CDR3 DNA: TGTGCCAGCTCACCACCGACAGGCTACGAGCAGTACTTC

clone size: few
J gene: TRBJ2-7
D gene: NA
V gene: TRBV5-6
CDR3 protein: CASSRGLGHEQYF
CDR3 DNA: TGTGCCAGCAGCCGGGGGTTGGGGCACGAGCAGTACTTC

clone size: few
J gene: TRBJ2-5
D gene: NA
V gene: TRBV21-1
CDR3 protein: CASSKGQGAETQYF
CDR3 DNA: TGTGCCAGCAGCAAAGGACAGGGGGCCGAGACCCAGTACTTC

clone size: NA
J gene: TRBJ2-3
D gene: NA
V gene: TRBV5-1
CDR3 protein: CASSLYSSGTDTQYF
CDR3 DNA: TGCGCCAGCAGCTTGTATAGCTCGGGGACAGATACGCAGTATTTT

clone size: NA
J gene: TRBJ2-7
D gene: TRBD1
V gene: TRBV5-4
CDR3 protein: CASSRQTGSYEQYF
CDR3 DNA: TGTGCCAGCAGCAGGCAGACAGGGTCCTACGAGCAGTACTTC

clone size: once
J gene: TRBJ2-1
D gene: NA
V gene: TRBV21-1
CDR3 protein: CASSKPGLAGNYNEQFF
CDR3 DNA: TGTGCCAGCAGCAAACCGGGACTAGCGGGAAACTACAATGAGCAGTTCTTC

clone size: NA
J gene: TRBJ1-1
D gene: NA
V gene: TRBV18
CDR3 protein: CASSPGRANTEAFF
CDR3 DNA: TGTGCCAGCTCACCGGGCCGGGCGAACACTGAAGCTTTCTTT

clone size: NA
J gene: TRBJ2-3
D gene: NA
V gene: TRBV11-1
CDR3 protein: CASGTTDTQYF
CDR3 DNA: TGTGCCAGCGGAACCACAGATACGCAGTATTTT

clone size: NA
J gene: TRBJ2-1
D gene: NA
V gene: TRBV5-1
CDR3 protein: CASRRALTSNEQFF
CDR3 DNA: TGCGCCAGCAGGCGGGCGTTGACGTCCAATGAGCAGTTCTTC

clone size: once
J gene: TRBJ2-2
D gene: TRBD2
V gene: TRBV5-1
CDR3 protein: CASRPGTSTKNTGELFF
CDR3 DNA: TGCGCCAGCAGACCCGGGACTAGCACGAAGAACACCGGGGAGCTGTTTTTT

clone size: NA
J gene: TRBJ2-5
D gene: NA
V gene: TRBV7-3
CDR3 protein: CASSQQPQETQYF
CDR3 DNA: TGTGCCAGCAGCCAACAGCCACAAGAGACCCAGTACTTC

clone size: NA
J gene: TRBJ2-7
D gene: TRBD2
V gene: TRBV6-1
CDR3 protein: CATRGGRVSWSEQYF
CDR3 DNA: TGTGCCACACGGGGCGGGAGGGTGAGCTGGAGCGAGCAGTACTTC

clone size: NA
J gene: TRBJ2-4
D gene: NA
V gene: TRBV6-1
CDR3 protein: CASRSPGAWDIQYF
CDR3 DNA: TGTGCCAGCCGGTCACCGGGAGCTTGGGACATTCAGTACTTC

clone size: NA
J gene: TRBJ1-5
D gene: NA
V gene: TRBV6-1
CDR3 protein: CASSDEGRVQPQHF
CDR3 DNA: TGTGCCAGCAGTGACGAGGGGCGTGTCCAGCCCCAGCATTTT

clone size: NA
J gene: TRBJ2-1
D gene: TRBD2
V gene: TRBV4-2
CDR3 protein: CASSRTSGPYNEQFF
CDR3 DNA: TGTGCCAGCAGCAGGACTAGCGGGCCCTACAATGAGCAGTTCTTC

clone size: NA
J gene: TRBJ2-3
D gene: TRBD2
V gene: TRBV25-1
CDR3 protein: CASSRGGRSADTQYF
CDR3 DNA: TGTGCCAGCAGTCGAGGCGGGAGGTCCGCAGATACGCAGTATTTT

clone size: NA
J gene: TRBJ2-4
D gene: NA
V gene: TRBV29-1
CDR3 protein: CSAADTQNIQYF
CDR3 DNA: TGCAGCGCTGCGGATACTCAAAACATTCAGTACTTC

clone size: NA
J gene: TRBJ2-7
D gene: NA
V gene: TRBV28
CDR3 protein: CASSSPPLGSYEQYF
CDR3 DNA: TGTGCCAGCAGTTCCCCCCCTCTCGGGAGCTACGAGCAGTACTTC

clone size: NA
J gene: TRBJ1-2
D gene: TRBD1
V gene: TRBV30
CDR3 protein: CAWNRDREGYTF
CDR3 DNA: TGTGCCTGGAACCGGGACAGGGAGGGCTACACCTTC

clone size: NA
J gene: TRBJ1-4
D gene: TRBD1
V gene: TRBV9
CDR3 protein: CASSGGTGEWEKLFF
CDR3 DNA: TGTGCCAGCAGCGGAGGGACAGGGGAGTGGGAAAAACTGTTTTTT

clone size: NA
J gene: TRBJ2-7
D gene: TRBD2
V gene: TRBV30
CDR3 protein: CAWNGAGGVEQYF
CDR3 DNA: TGTGCCTGGAACGGAGCGGGAGGAGTCGAGCAGTACTTC

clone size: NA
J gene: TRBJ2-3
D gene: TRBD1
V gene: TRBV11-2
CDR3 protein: CASSLGTGVMDTQYF
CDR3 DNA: TGTGCCAGCAGCTTAGGGACAGGGGTAATGGATACGCAGTATTTT

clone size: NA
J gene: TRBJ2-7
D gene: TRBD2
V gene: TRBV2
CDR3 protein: CASRRTSDSYEQYF
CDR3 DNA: TGTGCCAGCAGAAGGACTAGCGACTCCTACGAGCAGTACTTC

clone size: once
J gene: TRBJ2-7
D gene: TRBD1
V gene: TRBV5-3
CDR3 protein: CARSLRRGQGNYEQYF
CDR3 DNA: TGTGCCAGAAGCCTACGGCGGGGACAGGGTAACTACGAGCAGTACTTC

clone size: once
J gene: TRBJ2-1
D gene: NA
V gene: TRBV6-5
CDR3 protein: CASSSKAAQRVNEQFF
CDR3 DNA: TGTGCCAGCAGTTCTAAAGCGGCCCAGAGGGTCAATGAGCAGTTCTTC

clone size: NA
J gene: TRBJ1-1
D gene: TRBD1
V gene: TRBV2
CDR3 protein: CASSGQGNTEAFF
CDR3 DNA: TGTGCCAGCAGCGGACAGGGAAACACTGAAGCTTTCTTT

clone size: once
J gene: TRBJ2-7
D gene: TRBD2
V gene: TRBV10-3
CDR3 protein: CAISGGLAENYEQYF
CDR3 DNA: TGTGCCATCAGTGGGGGACTAGCGGAGAACTACGAGCAGTACTTC

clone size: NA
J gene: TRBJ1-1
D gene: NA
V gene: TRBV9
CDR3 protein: CASSVSGSSEAFF
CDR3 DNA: TGTGCCAGCAGCGTCTCAGGGAGCTCTGAAGCTTTCTTT

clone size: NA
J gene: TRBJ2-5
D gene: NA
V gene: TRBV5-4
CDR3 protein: CASSHKSGTGETQYF
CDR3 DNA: TGTGCCAGCAGCCACAAATCGGGAACGGGAGAGACCCAGTACTTC

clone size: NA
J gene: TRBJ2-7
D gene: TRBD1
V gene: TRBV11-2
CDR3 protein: CASSLAGQLYEQYF
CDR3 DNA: TGTGCCAGCAGCTTAGCGGGACAGCTCTACGAGCAGTACTTC

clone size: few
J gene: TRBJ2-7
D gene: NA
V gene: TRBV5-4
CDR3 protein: CASSSPGTGAYEQYF
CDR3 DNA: TGTGCCAGCAGCTCCCCCGGGACTGGGGCCTACGAGCAGTACTTC

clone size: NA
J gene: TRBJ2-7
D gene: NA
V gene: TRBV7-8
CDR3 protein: CASSLRSGTSTYEQYF
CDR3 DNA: TGTGCCAGCAGCCTAAGGTCGGGGACCTCAACCTACGAGCAGTACTTC

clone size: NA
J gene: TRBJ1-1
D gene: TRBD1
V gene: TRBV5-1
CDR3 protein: CASSLNRGATEAFF
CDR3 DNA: TGCGCCAGCAGCTTAAACAGGGGTGCGACTGAAGCTTTCTTT

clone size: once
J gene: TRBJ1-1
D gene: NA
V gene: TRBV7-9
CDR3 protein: CASSQGVMNTEAFF
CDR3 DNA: TGTGCCAGCAGCCAAGGGGTGATGAACACTGAAGCTTTCTTT

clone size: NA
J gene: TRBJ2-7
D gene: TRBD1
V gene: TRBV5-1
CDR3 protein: CASSVGTGQYEQYF
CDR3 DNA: TGCGCCAGCAGCGTCGGGACAGGGCAGTACGAGCAGTACTTC

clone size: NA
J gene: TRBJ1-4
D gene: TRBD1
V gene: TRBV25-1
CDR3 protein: CASRGGLGKTNEKLFF
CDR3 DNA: TGTGCCAGCCGAGGGGGCCTCGGGAAAACTAATGAAAAACTGTTTTTT

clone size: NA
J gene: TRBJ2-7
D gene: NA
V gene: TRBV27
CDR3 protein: CASSLNGQLEQYF
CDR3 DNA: TGTGCCAGCAGTTTAAATGGGCAGCTCGAGCAGTACTTC

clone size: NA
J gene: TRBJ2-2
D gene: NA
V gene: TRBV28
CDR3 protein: CASSLFGLHFANTGELFF
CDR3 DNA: TGTGCCAGCAGTTTATTCGGACTCCACTTCGCGAACACCGGGGAGCTGTTTTTT

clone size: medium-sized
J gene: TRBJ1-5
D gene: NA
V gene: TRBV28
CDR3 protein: CASSSPLPGGNQPQHF
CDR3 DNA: TGTGCCAGCAGTTCGCCCCTCCCCGGTGGCAATCAGCCCCAGCATTTT

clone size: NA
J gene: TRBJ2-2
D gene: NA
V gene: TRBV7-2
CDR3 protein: CASSDYRTGELFF
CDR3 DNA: TGTGCCAGCAGCGACTACAGGACCGGGGAGCTGTTTTTT

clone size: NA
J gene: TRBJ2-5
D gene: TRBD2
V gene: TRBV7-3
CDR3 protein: CASSRLAGGGETQYF
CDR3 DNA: TGTGCCAGCAGCCGACTAGCGGGAGGGGGGGAGACCCAGTACTTC

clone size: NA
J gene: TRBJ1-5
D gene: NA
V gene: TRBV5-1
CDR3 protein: CASSFWRFNQPQHF
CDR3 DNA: TGCGCCAGCAGCTTTTGGCGGTTCAATCAGCCCCAGCATTTT

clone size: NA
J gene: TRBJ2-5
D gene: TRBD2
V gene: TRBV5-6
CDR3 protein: CASSPRTSSETQYF
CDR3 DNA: TGTGCCAGCAGCCCACGGACTAGCTCGGAGACCCAGTACTTC

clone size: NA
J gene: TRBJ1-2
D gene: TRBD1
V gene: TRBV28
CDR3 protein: CASRGTGGFYGYTF
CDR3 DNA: TGTGCCAGCAGGGGGACAGGGGGCTTCTATGGCTACACCTTC

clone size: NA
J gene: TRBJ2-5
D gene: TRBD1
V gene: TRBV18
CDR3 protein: CASSPNRGEETQYF
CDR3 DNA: TGTGCCAGCTCACCAAACAGGGGCGAAGAGACCCAGTACTTC

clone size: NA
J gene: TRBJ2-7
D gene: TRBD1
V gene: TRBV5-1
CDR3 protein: CASSWSTGVYEQYF
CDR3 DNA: TGCGCCAGCAGCTGGTCGACAGGGGTCTACGAGCAGTACTTC

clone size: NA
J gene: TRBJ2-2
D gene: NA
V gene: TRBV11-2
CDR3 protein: CASSSGTPGWGELFF
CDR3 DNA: TGTGCCAGCAGCTCCGGGACCCCAGGGTGGGGGGAGCTGTTTTTT

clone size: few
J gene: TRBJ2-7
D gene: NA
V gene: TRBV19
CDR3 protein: CASSIRLTAYEQYF
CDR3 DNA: TGTGCCAGTAGTATAAGGTTGACGGCTTACGAGCAGTACTTC

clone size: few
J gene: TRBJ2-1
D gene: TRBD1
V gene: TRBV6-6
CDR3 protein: CASSSATGGRNEQFF
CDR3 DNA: TGTGCCAGCAGTTCCGCCACAGGGGGCAGGAATGAGCAGTTCTTC

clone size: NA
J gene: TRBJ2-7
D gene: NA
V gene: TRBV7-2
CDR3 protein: CASSLAAGIHEQYF
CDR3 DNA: TGTGCCAGCAGCTTAGCTGCAGGGATCCACGAGCAGTACTTC

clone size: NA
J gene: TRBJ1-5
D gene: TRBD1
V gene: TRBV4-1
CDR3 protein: CASSPGQGAKPSNQPQHF
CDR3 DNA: TGCGCCAGCAGCCCAGGACAGGGGGCGAAACCGAGCAATCAGCCCCAGCATTTT

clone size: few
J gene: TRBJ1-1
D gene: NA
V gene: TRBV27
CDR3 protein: CASSLTRDTEAFF
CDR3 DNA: TGTGCCAGCAGCCTAACCAGGGACACTGAAGCTTTCTTT